This T cell receptor (beta chain) was sequenced during a study of blood T cell repertoires in COVID-19. Enrolment of Seattle patients took place during active infection, and they were followed longitudinally. The data were produced by immunoSEQ multiplex PCR, yet TCRdb's version contains in-frame clones alone and is incomplete. The data show 450,000 or so clones, about 88% seen once. The germline V gene has CDR1 LGHDT and CDR2 YNNKEL (reference sequence). V lost 0 bases and J 5 bases, leaving 10 bases between the germline ends. The CDR3 runs to 14 residues. The rearrangement uses TRBV3-1 (or the pseudogene TRBV3-2) and TRBJ1-1, with no clear D. The receptor's source is a man younger than 35 with COVID-19, enrolled during active disease. The sequenced sample was peripheral blood. As DNA, the CDR3 is TGTGCCAGCAGCCAAGAGCCGGGAGGGACTGAAGCTTTCTTT. It codes for CASSQEPGGTEAFF.